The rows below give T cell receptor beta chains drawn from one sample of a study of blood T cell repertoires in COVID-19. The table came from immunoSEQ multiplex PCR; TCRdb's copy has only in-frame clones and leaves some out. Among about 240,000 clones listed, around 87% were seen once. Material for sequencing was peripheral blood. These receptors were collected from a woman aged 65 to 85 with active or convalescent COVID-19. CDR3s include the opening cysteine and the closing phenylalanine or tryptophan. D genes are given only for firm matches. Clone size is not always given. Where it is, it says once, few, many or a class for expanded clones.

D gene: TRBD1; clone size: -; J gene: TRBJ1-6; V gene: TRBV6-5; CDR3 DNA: TGTGCCAGCACTAGGGGGCAGGATTCACCCCTCCACTTT; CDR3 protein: CASTRGQDSPLHF
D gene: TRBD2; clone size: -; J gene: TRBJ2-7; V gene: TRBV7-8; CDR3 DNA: TGTGCCAGCAGCCCCTCCCTGAGAGGGGAGGGTTTATCCTACGAGCAGTACTTC; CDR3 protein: CASSPSLRGEGLSYEQYF
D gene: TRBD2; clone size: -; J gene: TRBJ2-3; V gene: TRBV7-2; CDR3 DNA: TGTGCCAGCAGCTTAGTTAGCGGGGATACGCAGTATTTT; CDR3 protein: CASSLVSGDTQYF
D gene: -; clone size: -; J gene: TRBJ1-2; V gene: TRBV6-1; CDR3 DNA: TGTGCCAGCAGTGAAAATAGGGGGTCAGGAGGCTACACCTTC; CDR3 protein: CASSENRGSGGYTF
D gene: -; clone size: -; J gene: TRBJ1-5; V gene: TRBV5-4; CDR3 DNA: TGTGCCAGCAGCTTGGGGCCCATTCAGCCCCAGCATTTT; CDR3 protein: CASSLGPIQPQHF
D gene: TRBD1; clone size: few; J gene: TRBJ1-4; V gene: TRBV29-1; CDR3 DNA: TGCAGCGCCTCGACAGGGGGAGGGGAAAAACTGTTTTTT; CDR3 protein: CSASTGGGEKLFF
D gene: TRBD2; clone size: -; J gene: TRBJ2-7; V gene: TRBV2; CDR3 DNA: TGTGCCAGCAAGGGGACTAGATTGTACGAGCAGTACTTC; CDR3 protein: CASKGTRLYEQYF
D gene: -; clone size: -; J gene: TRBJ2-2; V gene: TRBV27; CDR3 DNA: TGTGCCAGCAGTGAGACAGGAAGGTCCGGGGAGCTGTTTTTT; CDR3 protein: CASSETGRSGELFF
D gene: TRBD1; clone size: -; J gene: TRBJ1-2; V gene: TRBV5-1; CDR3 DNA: TGCGCCAGCAGCTTGGGGGACAGGGAGAATGGCTACACCTTC; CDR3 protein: CASSLGDRENGYTF
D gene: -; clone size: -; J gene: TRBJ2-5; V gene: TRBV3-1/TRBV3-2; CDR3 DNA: TGTGCCAGCAACCCAGGGACTCAAGAGACCCAGTACTTC; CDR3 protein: CASNPGTQETQYF
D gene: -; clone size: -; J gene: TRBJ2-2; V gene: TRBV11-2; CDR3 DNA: TGTGCCAGCAGCTTAGAGCGAACGAACACCGGGGAGCTGTTTTTT; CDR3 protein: CASSLERTNTGELFF
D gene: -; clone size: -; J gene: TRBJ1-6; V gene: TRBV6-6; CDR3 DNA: TGTGCCAGCAGTTACTCGAAGGGGGGGTCACCCCTCCACTTT; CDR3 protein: CASSYSKGGSPLHF
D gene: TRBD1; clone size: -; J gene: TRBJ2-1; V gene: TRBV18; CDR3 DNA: TGTGCCAGCTCATCAGCACTTTTGAGGGGGCAAAGAGACAATGAGCAGTTCTTC; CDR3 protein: CASSSALLRGQRDNEQFF
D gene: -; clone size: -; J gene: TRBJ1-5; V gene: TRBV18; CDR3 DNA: TGTGCCAGCTCACCACCGGGGCCGACAGACAATCAGCCCCAGCATTTT; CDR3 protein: CASSPPGPTDNQPQHF
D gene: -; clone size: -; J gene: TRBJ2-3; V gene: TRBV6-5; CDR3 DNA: TGTGCCAGCAGCCCCGGACTCCGGCGGGATACGCAGTATTTT; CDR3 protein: CASSPGLRRDTQYF
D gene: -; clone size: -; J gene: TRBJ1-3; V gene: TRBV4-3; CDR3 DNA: TGCGCCAGCAGCCAAGGATCCCAGGGAACTGGAAACACCATATATTTT; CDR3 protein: CASSQGSQGTGNTIYF
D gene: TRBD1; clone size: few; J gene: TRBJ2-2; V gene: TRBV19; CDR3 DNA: TGTGCCAGCCAGTATCGGACAGGGAGTACCGGGGAGCTGTTTTTT; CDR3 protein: CASQYRTGSTGELFF
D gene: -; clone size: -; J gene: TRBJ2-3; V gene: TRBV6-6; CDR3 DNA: TGTGCCAGCTCGAGGGACGGGGGGCCAGATACGCAGTATTTT; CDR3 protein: CASSRDGGPDTQYF
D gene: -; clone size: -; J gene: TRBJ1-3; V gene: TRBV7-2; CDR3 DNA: TGTGCCAGCAGCCGTAATTGGGGGGGCCCGGGAGGGACTGGAAACACCATATATTTT; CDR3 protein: CASSRNWGGPGGTGNTIYF
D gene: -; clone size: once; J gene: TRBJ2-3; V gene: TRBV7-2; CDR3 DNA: TGTGCCAGCAGGGCTGGGGGCCCCGCAGATACGCAGTATTTT; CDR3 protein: CASRAGGPADTQYF
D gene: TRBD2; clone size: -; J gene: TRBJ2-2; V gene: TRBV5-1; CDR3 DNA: TGCGCCAGCAGCTATGGACTAGCGGGAGTCACCGGGGAGCTGTTTTTT; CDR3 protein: CASSYGLAGVTGELFF
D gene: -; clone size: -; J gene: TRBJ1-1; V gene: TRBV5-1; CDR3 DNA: TGCGCCAGCAGCTACGGGGAGAACACTGAAGCTTTCTTT; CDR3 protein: CASSYGENTEAFF
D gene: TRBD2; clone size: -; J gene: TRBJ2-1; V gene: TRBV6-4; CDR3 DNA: TGTGCCAGCAGCCTTAGCGGGGGGGCCGACAATGAGCAGTTCTTC; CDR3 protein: CASSLSGGADNEQFF
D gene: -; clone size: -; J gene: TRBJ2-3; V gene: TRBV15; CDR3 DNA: TGTGCCACCGGAAAGGGGACAAGCGGGGCAGATACGCAGTATTTT; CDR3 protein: CATGKGTSGADTQYF
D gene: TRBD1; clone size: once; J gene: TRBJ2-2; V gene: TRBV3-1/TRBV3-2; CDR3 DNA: TGTGCCGCTAGGGACAGGAAAGGGGAGCTGTTTTTT; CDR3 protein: CAARDRKGELFF
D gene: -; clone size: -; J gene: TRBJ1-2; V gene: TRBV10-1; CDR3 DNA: TGCGCCAGCAGTGAGTCCGAGCTCTATGGCTACACCTTC; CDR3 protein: CASSESELYGYTF
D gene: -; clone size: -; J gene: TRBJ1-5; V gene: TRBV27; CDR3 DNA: TGTGCCAGCGGCGCGGGGGGATTGCTCTCACTTAATCAGCCCCAGCATTTT; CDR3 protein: CASGAGGLLSLNQPQHF
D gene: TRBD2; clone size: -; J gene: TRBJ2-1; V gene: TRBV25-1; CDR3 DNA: TGTGCCAGCAGTGAATTAAGTCCTAGCGGGGTGTGGGAAGAGCAGTTCTTC; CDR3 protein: CASSELSPSGVWEEQFF
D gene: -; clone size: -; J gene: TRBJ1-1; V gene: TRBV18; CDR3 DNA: TGTGCCAGCTCCTATCAAGGGGAGAACACTGAAGCTTTCTTT; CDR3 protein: CASSYQGENTEAFF
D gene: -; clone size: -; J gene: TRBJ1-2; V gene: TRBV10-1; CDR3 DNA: TGCGCCAGCAGTGATCAACGGGGGAATGGCTACACCTTC; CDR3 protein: CASSDQRGNGYTF
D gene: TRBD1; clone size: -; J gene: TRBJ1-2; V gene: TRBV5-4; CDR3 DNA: TGTGCCAGCAGCGCCCTCATGACAGGGGGTAACTATGGCTACACCTTC; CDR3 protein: CASSALMTGGNYGYTF
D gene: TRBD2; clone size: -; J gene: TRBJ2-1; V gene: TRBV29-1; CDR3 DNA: TGCAGCGTTGCCCCTTTAGCGGGGGGATTTGAGCAGTTCTTC; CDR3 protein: CSVAPLAGGFEQFF
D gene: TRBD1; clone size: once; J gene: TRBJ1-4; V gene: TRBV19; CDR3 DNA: TGTGCCAGTAGTATTGGGACAGGGACGAGTGAAAAACTGTTTTTT; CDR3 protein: CASSIGTGTSEKLFF
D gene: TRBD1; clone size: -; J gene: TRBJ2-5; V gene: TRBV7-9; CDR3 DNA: TGTGCCAGCAACAGGGGAGAGACCCAGTACTTC; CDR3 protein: CASNRGETQYF
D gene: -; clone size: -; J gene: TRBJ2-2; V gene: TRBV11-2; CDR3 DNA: TGTGCCAGCAGCTTAGAAGGACTAAACACCGGGGAGCTGTTTTTT; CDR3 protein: CASSLEGLNTGELFF
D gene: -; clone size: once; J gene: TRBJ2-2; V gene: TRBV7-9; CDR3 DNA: TGTGCCAGTCGAGAGGGGGCCGGGGAGCTGTTTTTT; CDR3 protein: CASREGAGELFF
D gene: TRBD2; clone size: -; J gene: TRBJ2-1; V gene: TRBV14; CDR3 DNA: TGTGCCAGCAGCCAACTAGCGGGGGGTCTCTCGTTCTTC; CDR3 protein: CASSQLAGGLSFF